A single sample is the source of the 4 T cell receptor beta chains below, sequenced in a study of cytomegalovirus exposure and HLA in healthy donors. Repertoires were generated with immunoSEQ multiplex PCR, while TCRdb's copy carries only in-frame clones and drops some. This sample has 150,000 to 200,000 clones, with approximately 84% found just once. The sample was PBMCs. The receptor source for this set is a young man in good health and CMV-seropositive.

This sequence joins TRBV13 and TRBJ2-5; tentatively, D is TRBD2 (5 bases). The CDR3 contains 16 residues. V was shortened by 5 bases and J by 5 bases, with 21 bases between the two germline ends. Germline V gene data show CDR1 as PRHDT and CDR2 as FYEKMQ (reference sequence). CDR3 loop: CASSPRTDPDGETQYF. The CDR3 DNA reads TGTGCCAGCAGCCCGCGGACTGATCCTGATGGCGAGACCCAGTACTTC.

This chain's CDR3 is CASSRGTSGSPYEQYF. In nucleotides, the CDR3 is TGTGCCAGCAGCCGGGGGACTAGCGGGAGCCCCTACGAGCAGTACTTC. This sequence joins TRBV7-2 and TRBJ2-7; 14 bases align to TRBD2. The CDR3 is 16 residues long. Germline values: CDR1 SGHTA, CDR2 FQGNSA. Trimming at V came to 5 bases and at J to 2 bases, leaving 5 bases not matched to a gene.

In its sample, this clone was seen once. The chain employs TRBV10-3 and TRBJ1-5, with TRBD1 matching 12 bases. Trimming removed 6 bases from V and 1 base from J; junction bases left unmatched: 4. This CDR3 has 16 residues. CDR1 is ENHRY, CDR2 SYGVKD, per germline. As DNA, the CDR3 is TGTGCCATCAGCGGGACAGGGGGCGTGAGCAATCAGCCCCAGCATTTT. This translates into CAISGTGGVSNQPQHF.

This clone was seen a handful of times. The V gene is TRBV15, the J gene TRBJ2-2, with TRBD2 identical over 12 bases. In germline, CDR1 is LNHNV, CDR2 YYDKDF (reference sequence). J was trimmed by 2 bases and V by 3 bases; bases with no gene match: 7. The CDR3 sequence is 18 residues long. CDR3 sequence reads: CATSRPGLAGLNTGELFF. The CDR3 nucleotides read TGTGCCACCAGCAGGCCCGGACTAGCGGGGTTAAACACCGGGGAGCTGTTTTTT. The full variable domain, with the rest looked up from reference TRBV15 and TRBJ2-2, is DAMVIQNPRYQVTQFGKPVTLSCSQTLNHNVMYWYQQKSSQAPKLLFHYYDKDFNNEADTPDNFQSRRPNTSFCFLDIRSPGLGDTAMYLCATSRPGLAGLNTGELFFGEGSRLTVL.